This T cell receptor (beta chain) came from a study of blood T cell repertoires in COVID-19. Only in-frame clones appear in the TCRdb table, and some are missing; sequencing was by immunoSEQ multiplex PCR. Of fewer than 130,000 clones in the sample, about 90% were seen once. The CDR3 spans 13 residues. V gave up 2 bases and J gave up 4 bases, with 8 bases separating them. Germline assignment: CDR1 GTSNPN and CDR2 SVGIG (reference sequence). The specimen was peripheral blood. The rearrangement joins TRBV30 to TRBJ1-4; D uncertain. This TCR was recovered from a human donor in a cohort sampled during active COVID-19. The CDR3 sequence is CAWSPQINEKLFF. CDR3 coding DNA: TGTGCCTGGAGTCCACAGATTAATGAAAAACTGTTTTTT.